Following are 23 T cell receptor beta chains from one sample sequenced in a study of regulatory T cells in long-lasting Graves disease (TCRdb year 2021). The label giving this sample's time point can be read as: newly diagnosed GD, antithyroid drugs for less than 3 months. For both TCR sequencing and RNA sequencing, RNA was extracted from PBMCs using TRIzol. The library was made by multiplex PCR. Sequencing relied on an Illumina HiSeq 4000. CDR3 regions were amplified by Arm-PCR with iRepertoire HTBI primers to construct TCR beta libraries. The public sequencing data were trimmed at Q25 with fastp and processed into clonotypes with MiXCR by TCRdb, which kept only in-frame beta chains. Here each entry gathers all rows of one CDR3 protein and keeps the most common genes and DNA. The sample contains some 220,000 distinct CDR3 sequences, around 20% of them found a single time. The ten largest clones add up to over 9.5% of the sample.

These data also formed part of another study, on T cells in Graves' hyperthyroidism and ophthalmopathy.

The sample in question was peripheral blood mononuclear cells (PBMCs), obtained at new diagnosis, from a patient treated with antithyroid drugs. Receptor source: a woman between 25 and 40 years old with Graves disease. Donor details come from another sample of the same person, matched by shared clones.

The J gene is TRBJ2-2, the V gene TRBV7-9; D is undetermined. From germline, CDR1 is SEHNR and CDR2 FQNEAQ (reference sequence). CDR3 length: 14 residues. V was cut by 5 bases and J by 3 bases, with 10 bases left in between. The DNA for the CDR3 is TGTGCCAGCAGCCCACCCGAATACACCGGGGAGCTGTTTTTT. Amino acid sequence: CASSPPEYTGELFF. The full variable domain, with the rest looked up from reference TRBV7-9 and TRBJ2-2, is DTGVSQNPRHKITKRGQNVTFRCDPISEHNRLYWYRQTLGQGPEFLTYFQNEAQLEKSRLLSDRFSAERPKGSFSTLEIQRTEQGDSAMYLCASSPPEYTGELFFGEGSRLTVL.

V and J are TRBV11-2 and TRBJ2-3; no clear D. Germline-derived CDR1 and CDR2 are SGHAT and FQNNGV. Trimming removed 5 bases at V and 10 bases at J, with 10 bases between. This CDR3 has 11 residues. This CDR3 is CASSPARAQYF. CDR3 nucleotides: TGTGCCAGCAGCCCAGCTCGGGCGCAGTATTTT.

This clonotype was found many times. The V gene is TRBV19, the J gene TRBJ1-2; a possible D gene is TRBD1 (6 bases). The CDR3 spans 15 residues. Deletions cut 5 bases from V and 1 base from J, with 14 bases between. CDR1 LNHDA and CDR2 SQIVND come from the germline V gene (reference sequence). CDR3: CASSSLGQLNYGYTF. The CDR3, as DNA: TGTGCCAGTAGTTCATTAGGACAGCTTAACTATGGCTACACCTTC.

This clonotype appeared many times. The rearrangement joins TRBV7-9 to TRBJ2-5; the match to TRBD2 covers 10 bases. CDR3 length equals 16 residues. In germline, CDR1 is SEHNR, CDR2 FQNEAQ (reference sequence). V shed 5 bases and J 5 bases; nucleotides not matched to a gene: 11. The CDR3: CASSGRTSGRGETQYF. The CDR3 DNA is TGTGCCAGCAGCGGGCGGACTAGCGGTCGTGGGGAGACCCAGTACTTC.

Ten or more counts support this clonotype. This chain links TRBV18 with TRBJ2-7; D may be TRBD1 (5 bases). The V and J ends lost 0 bases and 10 bases respectively, with 13 bases between them. The CDR3 extends over 13 amino acids. Per the germline V gene, CDR1 is KGHSH and CDR2 is LQKENI. The CDR3 region has the DNA TGTGCCAGCTCACCACCGACGTCGCAGGGTCAGTACTTC. Its translation: CASSPPTSQGQYF.

This clonotype was picked up many times. V gene TRBV12-5 combines with J gene TRBJ2-1; D is tentatively TRBD1 or TRBD2 (5 bases each). Germline V gene sequence: CDR1 LGHNT, CDR2 FRNRAP. V dropped 3 bases and J dropped 8 bases, with 17 bases sitting between them. The CDR3 runs 15 residues. The chain's CDR3 is CASGFSARGVDEQFF. The CDR3 nucleotides read TGTGCTAGTGGTTTTTCGGCTCGAGGGGTGGATGAGCAGTTCTTC.

This clonotype has at least ten counts. The gene calls are TRBV28 and TRBJ1-1; D possibly corresponds to TRBD1 (5 bases). V lost 1 base to trimming and J lost 0 bases, with 12 bases between them. Germline V lookup: CDR1 MDHEN, CDR2 SYDVKM. CDR3 length equals 16 residues. The CDR3 reads CASSLSGLRMNTEAFF. CDR3 bases: TGTGCCAGCAGTTTATCAGGGCTCAGGATGAACACTGAAGCTTTCTTT.

This clonotype was counted ten times or more. The V and J genes are TRBV6-1 and TRBJ2-1; D possibly corresponds to TRBD1 (6 bases). The CDR3 spans 18 residues. Trimming removed 2 bases from V and 5 bases from J, with 22 bases in between. From germline, CDR1 is MNHNS and CDR2 SASEGT. DNA of the CDR3: TGTGCCAGCAGTGAAAACACCAGGGGCTGGGATAGTGACAATGAGCAGTTCTTC. Its protein product is CASSENTRGWDSDNEQFF.

Of note for this clonotype: It differs at one base from a far larger clone, so likely a read error. The chain links TRBV28 to TRBJ1-1, with no clear D. This CDR3 spans 13 amino acids. Germline loops: CDR1 MDHEN, CDR2 SYDVKM. This CDR3 reads CARSLGRNTEAFF. The CDR3 bases are TGTGCCAGGAGTTTGGGCAGGAACACTGAAGCTTTCTTT.

This clonotype was seen a single time. This chain uses TRBV30 with TRBJ1-6; perhaps TRBD1 as D (5 bases). The CDR3 totals 14 residues. CDR1 is GTSNPN and CDR2 is SVGIG in the germline V gene (reference sequence). The V end was cut by 5 bases, the J end by 4 bases, with 12 bases between. In DNA form, the CDR3 reads TGTGCCTGGTCCTTGGACATTTATAATTCACCCCTCCACTTT. Translated, it gives CAWSLDIYNSPLHF.

This clonotype showed up many times. V and J are TRBV27 and TRBJ1-5, with TRBD1 as a possible D gene (6 bases). Germline CDR1 is MNHEY and CDR2 is SMNVEV (reference sequence). The CDR3 totals 20 residues. V was cut by 4 bases and J by 0 bases, with 25 bases left in between. The CDR3 DNA reads TGTGCCAGCAGTTCCCTATACGCCCCGGACAGCCTTTATAGCAATCAGCCCCAGCATTTT. Translation: CASSSLYAPDSLYSNQPQHF.

This clonotype was counted ten times or more. The rearrangement joins TRBV12-3 or TRBV12-4 to TRBJ1-2, with D maybe TRBD1 (6 bases). The CDR3 covers 15 residues. V lost 3 bases and J lost 7, with 18 bases in between. The DNA of the CDR3 is TGTGCCAGCAGTTTTCCGGCCCGGGGGCAAGGTGGCTACACCTTC. Its translation is CASSFPARGQGGYTF.

This clonotype was seen a handful of times. This chain joins TRBV5-8 and TRBJ2-2; no clear D. CDR3 length: 14 residues. From germline, CDR1 is SGHTS and CDR2 YDEGEE. V was pared by 4 bases and J by 5 bases, with 12 bases between. The CDR3 protein is CASSARVWTGELFF. The CDR3 nucleotides read TGTGCCAGCAGCGCTCGTGTGTGGACCGGGGAGCTGTTTTTT.

In its sample, this clonotype was seen many times. The V gene is TRBV9, the J gene TRBJ2-5; D call uncertain. The germline gives CDR1 SGDLS, CDR2 YYNGEE. This CDR3 is built from 12 residues. V dropped 4 bases and J dropped 1 base, with 5 bases sitting between them. CDR3 sequence (DNA): TGTGCCAGCAGCTTGACCCAAGAGACCCAGTACTTC. Encoded protein: CASSLTQETQYF.

This clonotype was seen repeatedly, ten times or more. One junction end disagrees with the germline gene, perhaps due to a read error. This chain links TRBV6-1 with TRBJ2-2; 7 bases match TRBD1. The CDR3 length is 15 residues. Germline V gives CDR1 MNHNS, CDR2 SASEGT. The CDR3, as DNA: TGTGCCAGCAAATTGGGCAGGGGGAACGCCGGGGAGCTGTTTTTT. Its protein is CASKLGRGNAGELFF.

This clonotype has more than one count but fewer than ten. The CDR3 bases are TGTGCCAGCAGCCAGCGGACAGGGTACGAGCAGTACTTC. Translation: CASSQRTGYEQYF. The chain links TRBV11-2 to TRBJ2-7; TRBD1 matches 8 bases. After removal of 5 bases from V and 4 bases from J, the junction contained 4 bases not matched to a gene. CDR1 and CDR2 (germline): SGHAT, FQNNGV. The CDR3 consists of 13 residues.

This clonotype was seen a few times. This chain connects TRBV7-9 to TRBJ1-1; weak D call: TRBD1 (5 bases). Looked up from germline, CDR1 is SEHNR and CDR2 is FQNEAQ (reference sequence). Trimming left V 5 bases short and J 11 bases short, with 24 bases between. This CDR3 region has 15 residues. CDR3 sequence (DNA): TGTGCCAGCAGCGAACTCGCTACATTAGGGGAGAGGGCTTTCTTT. This encodes CASSELATLGERAFF.

At least ten counts were recorded for this clonotype. The CDR3, as DNA: TGTGCCAGTAGTATAATGGGACTGCGGGACACTGAAGCTTTCTTT. Translating gives CASSIMGLRDTEAFF. The chain is built from TRBV19 and TRBJ1-1, with D perhaps TRBD1 (5 bases). The germline V and J ends were trimmed by 2 bases and 3 bases, with 13 bases remaining between them. The germline V gene has CDR1 LNHDA and CDR2 SQIVND (reference sequence). This CDR3 is 15 amino acids long.

This clonotype was detected many times. This chain uses TRBV3-1 with TRBJ2-5, with D perhaps TRBD2 (5 bases). From germline, CDR1 is LGHDT and CDR2 YNNKEL (reference sequence). The CDR3 runs 17 residues. The ends were cut back, 4 bases at V and 5 bases at J, with 23 bases in the middle. CDR3 sequence: CASSPSWTGPRLETQYF. Written as DNA, the CDR3 is TGTGCCAGCAGCCCGTCTTGGACTGGGCCCCGGCTGGAGACCCAGTACTTC.

This chain joins TRBV7-9 and TRBJ2-7; D remains ambiguous. Germline loops: CDR1 SEHNR, CDR2 FQNEAQ (reference sequence). Trimming left V 5 bases short and J 6 bases short, with 14 bases between. The CDR3 has 13 amino acids. The CDR3 is CASSADEAGEQYF. CDR3 nucleotides: TGTGCCAGCAGCGCAGACGAAGCAGGCGAGCAGTACTTC. Full variable domain (remainder filled in from reference TRBV7-9 and TRBJ2-7): DTGVSQNPRHKITKRGQNVTFRCDPISEHNRLYWYRQTLGQGPEFLTYFQNEAQLEKSRLLSDRFSAERPKGSFSTLEIQRTEQGDSAMYLCASSADEAGEQYFGPGTRLTVT.

This clonotype was observed many times. CDR3 bases: TGTGCCTGGAGGCTAGCGGGAGGCGACAATGAGCAGTTCTTC. Translated, it gives CAWRLAGGDNEQFF. The V call is TRBV30, the J call TRBJ2-1; 11 bases line up with TRBD2. The CDR3 runs 14 residues. J was trimmed by 5 bases and V by 3 bases; bases with no gene match: 3. The V gene's germline CDR1 is GTSNPN and CDR2 SVGIG (reference sequence).

This clonotype was observed at least ten times. This rearrangement joins TRBV28 to TRBJ1-6; maybe TRBD1 (6 bases). V was shortened by 7 bases and J by 5 bases, with 15 bases between the two germline ends. The CDR3 has 15 residues. Germline V gene sequence: CDR1 MDHEN, CDR2 SYDVKM. As DNA, the CDR3 is TGTGCCAGCACCCCCGGGGGGGCGGATAATTCACCCCTCCACTTT. As protein: CASTPGGADNSPLHF. Full variable domain (remainder filled in from reference TRBV28 and TRBJ1-6): DVKVTQSSRYLVKRTGEKVFLECVQDMDHENMFWYRQDPGLGLRLIYFSYDVKMKEKGDIPEGYSVSREKKERFSLILESASTNQTSMYLCASTPGGADNSPLHFGNGTRLTVT.

The chain recombines TRBV28 with TRBJ1-2; the D gene is possibly TRBD1 (5 bases). The CDR3 has 13 amino acids. The V and J ends lost 5 bases and 8 bases respectively, with 15 bases between them. Germline-derived CDR1 and CDR2 are MDHEN and SYDVKM. The CDR3 protein is CASSPYRGRGYTF. The CDR3 nucleotides read TGTGCCAGCAGTCCCTACCGGGGCCGGGGCTACACCTTC.